What follows are 11 T cell receptor beta chains derived from one specimen sequenced in a study of T cell repertoires in cytomegalovirus infection (dated by TCRdb to between 2018 and 2021). The sample was run on an Illumina HiSeq 1500. In TCRdb, the public reads were trimmed at Q25 with fastp and aligned with MiXCR, with productive beta chains retained. Rows with one shared CDR3 protein collapse into an entry with the most common genes and DNA. Present in this sample are about 200,000 distinct CDR3 sequences, 7.5% to 10% of which were seen just once. Together, the top ten hold roughly 5% of the sample. The material sequenced was PBMCs. The receptor set was obtained from a human donor in good health (CMV status not recorded). Some clones in this sample may be carry-over from other donors' samples.

This clonotype was counted many times. CDR3 DNA sequence: TGTGCCAGCAGTTACACCATGGGCACTGAAGCTTTCTTT. This codes for CASSYTMGTEAFF. This chain connects TRBV6-5 to TRBJ1-1; no firm D call. V lost 2 bases and J 4 bases, leaving 8 bases between the germline ends. The CDR3 has 13 amino acids. CDR1 and CDR2 (germline): MNHEY, SVGAGI.

This clonotype was counted many times. V gene TRBV28 combines with J gene TRBJ2-1, with unresolved D. Germline CDR1 and CDR2: MDHEN and SYDVKM. V dropped 8 bases and J dropped 2 bases, with 16 bases sitting between them. This CDR3 is 15 amino acids long. The CDR3 loop is CASGWWQDTYNEQFF. The CDR3 coding sequence is TGTGCCAGCGGCTGGTGGCAGGATACCTACAATGAGCAGTTCTTC.

This clonotype showed up many times. The V gene is TRBV28, the J gene TRBJ1-4, with TRBD1 identical over 7 bases. Germline V gives CDR1 MDHEN, CDR2 SYDVKM. J was trimmed by 6 bases and V by 4 bases; bases with no gene match: 2. This CDR3 is 13 amino acids long. The CDR3 nucleotides read TGTGCCAGCAGTTCCGGACAGGATGAAAAACTGTTTTTT. Protein sequence: CASSSGQDEKLFF.

This clonotype was observed at least ten times. The CDR3 DNA reads as TGTGCCAGCAGCCAAAGCGCCGGACAGGGGGTGACTAATGAAAAACTGTTTTTT. Amino acid sequence: CASSQSAGQGVTNEKLFF. This chain connects TRBV7-9 to TRBJ1-4, with 10 positions matching TRBD1. Germline CDR1 reads SEHNR; CDR2 reads FQNEAQ (reference sequence). With 5 bases clipped from V and 2 bases from J, the junction kept 11 bases outside the gene matches. This CDR3 spans 18 amino acids. Combining the CDR3 with reference TRBV7-9 and TRBJ1-4 gives the whole variable domain DTGVSQNPRHKITKRGQNVTFRCDPISEHNRLYWYRQTLGQGPEFLTYFQNEAQLEKSRLLSDRFSAERPKGSFSTLEIQRTEQGDSAMYLCASSQSAGQGVTNEKLFFGSGTQLSVL.

This clonotype was observed many times. At one end the junction does not follow the germline gene, possibly because of a read error. This chain uses TRBV7-7 with TRBJ2-1; the D gene is possibly TRBD2 (6 bases). The germline gives CDR1 SSHAT, CDR2 FNYEAQ (reference sequence). The CDR3 totals 14 residues. As DNA, the CDR3 is TGTGCTAGCAGCTTAGCGCCCGGGAGCAATGAGCAGTTCTTC. As protein: CASSLAPGSNEQFF.

The chain carries TRBV29-1 and TRBJ2-6; tentatively, D is TRBD1 (6 bases). This CDR3 is built from 15 residues. Germline V gives CDR1 SQVTM, CDR2 ANQGSEA. The V gene lost 6 bases and the J gene lost 0 bases, with 12 bases spanning the gap. The CDR3 loop reads CSVDDRSSGANVLTF. The CDR3 DNA reads as TGCAGCGTAGATGACAGGAGCTCTGGGGCCAACGTCCTGACTTTC.

This clonotype was seen at least ten times. The chain recombines TRBV7-9 with TRBJ1-1; 7 bases are a match to TRBD1. CDR1 is SEHNR, CDR2 FQNEAQ, per germline (reference sequence). This CDR3 contains 17 residues. The V gene end was trimmed by 3 bases and the J gene end by 0 bases; junction bases not matched to a gene: 10. CDR3 nucleotides: TGTGCCAGCAGCTTTGTTTTCAGGGGGTCGATGAACACTGAAGCTTTCTTT. Translating gives CASSFVFRGSMNTEAFF.

At least ten counts were recorded for this clonotype. V is TRBV7-7 and J is TRBJ2-5, with 7 bases fitting TRBD1. CDR3 size: 14 residues. The germline gives CDR1 SSHAT, CDR2 FNYEAQ (reference sequence). V was pared by 2 bases and J by 5 bases, with 5 bases of the junction left unmatched. The CDR3 DNA reads TGTGCCAGCAGCTTACTCCAGGGGGACGAGACCCAGTACTTC. Translation: CASSLLQGDETQYF.

A few counts support this clonotype. The gene calls are TRBV28 and TRBJ2-3; D tentatively reads TRBD1 or TRBD2 (6 bases each). Looked up from germline, CDR1 is MDHEN and CDR2 is SYDVKM. With 4 bases removed from V and 2 bases from J, the gap between germline ends came to 16 bases. The CDR3 loop spans 16 amino acids. DNA for the CDR3: TGTGCCAGCAGTTCAAAGGGGGGAGATTTCACAGATACGCAGTATTTT. It encodes CASSSKGGDFTDTQYF.

This clonotype was picked up a small number of times. The V and J genes are TRBV28 and TRBJ2-7, with 9 nucleotides matching TRBD1. J was trimmed by 3 bases and V by 5 bases; bases with no gene match: 8. This CDR3 has 15 amino acids. Germline V gene sequence: CDR1 MDHEN, CDR2 SYDVKM. The CDR3 here is CASSPLLDRGYEQYF. The CDR3 coding sequence is TGTGCCAGCAGTCCTCTCCTGGACAGGGGCTACGAGCAGTACTTC.

The rearrangement uses TRBV19 and TRBJ1-6, with a possible D match to TRBD1 (6 bases). CDR1 and CDR2 (germline): LNHDA, SQIVND (reference sequence). V was cut by 5 bases and J by 8 bases, with 13 bases left in between. The CDR3 loop spans 14 amino acids. This CDR3 reads CASSPQGTHSPLHF. Written as DNA, the CDR3 is TGTGCCAGTAGTCCCCAGGGGACTCATTCACCCCTCCACTTT. Full variable domain (rest looked up from reference TRBV19 and TRBJ1-6): DGGITQSPKYLFRKEGQNVTLSCEQNLNHDAMYWYRQDPGQGLRLIYYSQIVNDFQKGDIAEGYSVSREKKESFPLTVTSAQKNPTAFYLCASSPQGTHSPLHFGNGTRLTVT.